Sequencing of this T cell receptor beta chain was carried out in a study of T cells in Graves' hyperthyroidism and ophthalmopathy. Across the study: Peripheral blood was collected at initial diagnosis, before any treatment.

This clonotype was recorded at least ten times. Germline V gene sequence: CDR1 MNHEY, CDR2 SMNVEV (reference sequence). Losses at the gene ends were 7 bases for V and 0 bases for J; bases not matched to a gene: 7. The CDR3 is 15 residues long. The TCR beta CDR3 regions underwent amplification using RNA transcripts as the source. TCR CDR3 regions were first amplified by RT-PCR with HTBI primers. TCRdb called the multiplex PCR reads again in MiXCR, with one record for every CDR3 protein. The data show more than 500,000 distinct CDR3 sequences, 14% to 15% seen once. The clonotype was recovered from a woman between 40 and 50 years old with Graves' ophthalmopathy. This chain connects TRBV27 to TRBJ2-7, with TRBD2 identical over 9 bases. The sample consisted of blood. DNA for the CDR3: TGTGCCAGCAAAAGGACTAGCGACAGCTCCTACGAGCAGTACTTC. This encodes CASKRTSDSSYEQYF.